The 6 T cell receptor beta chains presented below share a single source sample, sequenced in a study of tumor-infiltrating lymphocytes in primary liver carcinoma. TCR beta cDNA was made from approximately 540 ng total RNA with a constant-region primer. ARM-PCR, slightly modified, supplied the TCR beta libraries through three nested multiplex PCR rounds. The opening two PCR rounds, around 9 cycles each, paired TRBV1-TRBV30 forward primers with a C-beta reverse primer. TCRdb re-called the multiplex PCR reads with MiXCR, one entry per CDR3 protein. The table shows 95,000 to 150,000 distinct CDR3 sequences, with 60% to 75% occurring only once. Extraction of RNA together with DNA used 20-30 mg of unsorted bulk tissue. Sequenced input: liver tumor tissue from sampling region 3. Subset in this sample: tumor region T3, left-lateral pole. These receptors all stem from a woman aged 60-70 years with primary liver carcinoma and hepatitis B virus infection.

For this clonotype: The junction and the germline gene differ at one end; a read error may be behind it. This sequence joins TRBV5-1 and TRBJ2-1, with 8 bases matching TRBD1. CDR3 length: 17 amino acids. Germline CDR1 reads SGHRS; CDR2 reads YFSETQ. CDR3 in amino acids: CASNLPQTGAANSEQFF. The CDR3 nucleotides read TGCGCCAGCAACTTGCCCCAGACAGGGGCGGCTAACAGTGAGCAGTTCTTC.

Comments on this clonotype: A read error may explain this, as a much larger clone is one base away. This CDR3 reads CSVIQGVGEKLSF. As DNA, the CDR3 is TGCAGCGTGATACAGGGTGTCGGGGAAAAACTGTCTTTT. V usage is TRBV29-1 and J usage is TRBJ1-4; D possibly corresponds to TRBD1 (6 bases). The CDR3 is made up of 13 amino acids. CDR1 and CDR2 (germline): SQVTM, ANQGSEA.

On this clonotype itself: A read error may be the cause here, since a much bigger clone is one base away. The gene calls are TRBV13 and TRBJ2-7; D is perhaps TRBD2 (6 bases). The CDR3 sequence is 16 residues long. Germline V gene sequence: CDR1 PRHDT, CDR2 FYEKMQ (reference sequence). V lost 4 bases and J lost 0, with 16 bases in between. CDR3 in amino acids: CASSSYTSWSSYEQYF. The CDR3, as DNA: TGTGCCAGCAGCTCGTACACTAGCTGGAGCTCCTACGAGCAGTACTTC.

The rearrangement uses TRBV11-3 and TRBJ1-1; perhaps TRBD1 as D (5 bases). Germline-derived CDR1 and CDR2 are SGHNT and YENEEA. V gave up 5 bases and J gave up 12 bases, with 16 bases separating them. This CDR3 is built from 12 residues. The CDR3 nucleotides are TGTGCCAGCAGCCGGTGCGGGACTATAACTTTCTTT. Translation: CASSRCGTITFF.

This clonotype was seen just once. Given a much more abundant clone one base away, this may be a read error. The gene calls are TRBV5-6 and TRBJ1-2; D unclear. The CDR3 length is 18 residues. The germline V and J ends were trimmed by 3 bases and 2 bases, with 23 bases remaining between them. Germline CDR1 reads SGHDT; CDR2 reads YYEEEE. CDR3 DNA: TGTGCCAGCAGCTCTCTTGAGGGAACCTCCCTCCTGAACTATGGCTACACCTTC. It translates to CASSSLEGTSLLNYGYTF. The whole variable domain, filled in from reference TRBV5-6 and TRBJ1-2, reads DAGVTQSPTHLIKTRGQQVTLRCSPKSGHDTVSWYQQALGQGPQFIFQYYEEEERQRGNFPDRFSGHQFPNYSSELNVNALLLGDSALYLCASSSLEGTSLLNYGYTFGSGTRLTVV.

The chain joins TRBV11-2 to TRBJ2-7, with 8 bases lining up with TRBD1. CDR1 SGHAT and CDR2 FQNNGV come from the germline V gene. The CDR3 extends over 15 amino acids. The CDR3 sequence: CASSLAPTGAYEQYV. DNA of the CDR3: TGTGCCAGCAGCTTAGCCCCGACAGGGGCCTATGAGCAATACGTC.